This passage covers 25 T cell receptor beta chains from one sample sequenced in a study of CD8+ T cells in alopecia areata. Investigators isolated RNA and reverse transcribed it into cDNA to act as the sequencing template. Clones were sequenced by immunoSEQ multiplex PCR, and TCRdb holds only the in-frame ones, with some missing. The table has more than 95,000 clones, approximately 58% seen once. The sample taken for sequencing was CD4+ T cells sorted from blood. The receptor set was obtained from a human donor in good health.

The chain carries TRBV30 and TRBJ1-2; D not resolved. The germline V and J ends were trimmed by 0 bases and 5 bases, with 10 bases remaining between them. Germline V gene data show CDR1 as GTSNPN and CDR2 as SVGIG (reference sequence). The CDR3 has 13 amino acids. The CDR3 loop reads CAWSVERSYGYTF. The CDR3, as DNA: TGTGCCTGGAGTGTAGAGAGGTCTTATGGCTACACCTTC. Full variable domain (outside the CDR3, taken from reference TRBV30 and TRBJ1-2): SQTIHQWPATLVQPVGSPLSLECTVEGTSNPNLYWYRQAAGRGLQLLFYSVGIGQISSEVPQNLSASRPQDRQFILSSKKLLLSDSGFYLCAWSVERSYGYTFGSGTRLTVV.

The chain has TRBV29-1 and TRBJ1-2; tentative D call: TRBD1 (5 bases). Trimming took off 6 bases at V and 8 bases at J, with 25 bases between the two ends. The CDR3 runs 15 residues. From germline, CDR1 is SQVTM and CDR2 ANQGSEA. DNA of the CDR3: TGCAGCGTGAACGACTTCAGGGAGGACCCAGGGGGCTACACCTTC. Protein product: CSVNDFREDPGGYTF.

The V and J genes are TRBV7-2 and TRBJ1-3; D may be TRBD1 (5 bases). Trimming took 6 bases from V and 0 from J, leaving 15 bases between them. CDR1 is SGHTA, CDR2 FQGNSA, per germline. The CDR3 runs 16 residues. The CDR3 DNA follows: TGTGCCAGCAGGGAACAGGTTGGAAGCTCTGGAAACACCATATATTTT. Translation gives CASREQVGSSGNTIYF.

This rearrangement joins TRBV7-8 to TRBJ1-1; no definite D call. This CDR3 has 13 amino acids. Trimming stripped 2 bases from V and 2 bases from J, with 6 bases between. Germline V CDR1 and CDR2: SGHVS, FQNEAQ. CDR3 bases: TGTGCCAGCAGCTTAAGCAGAAACACTGAAGCTTTCTTT. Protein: CASSLSRNTEAFF.

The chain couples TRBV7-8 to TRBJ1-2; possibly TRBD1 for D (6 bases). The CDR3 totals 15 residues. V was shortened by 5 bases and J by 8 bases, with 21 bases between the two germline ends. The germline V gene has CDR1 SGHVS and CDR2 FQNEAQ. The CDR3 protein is CASSQGRWGPGGYTF. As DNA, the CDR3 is TGTGCCAGCAGCCAGGGGCGGTGGGGTCCGGGAGGCTACACCTTC.

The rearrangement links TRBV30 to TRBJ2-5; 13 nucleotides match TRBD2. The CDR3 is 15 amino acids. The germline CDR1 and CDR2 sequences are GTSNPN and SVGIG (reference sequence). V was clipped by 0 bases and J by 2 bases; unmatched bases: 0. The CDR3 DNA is TGTGCCTGGAGTGTACTAGCGGGGGGGCAAGAGACCCAGTACTTC. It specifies CAWSVLAGGQETQYF.

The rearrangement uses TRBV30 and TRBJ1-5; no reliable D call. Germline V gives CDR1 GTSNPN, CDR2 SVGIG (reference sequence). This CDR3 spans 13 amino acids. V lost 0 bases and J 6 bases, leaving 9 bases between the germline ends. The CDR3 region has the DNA TGTGCCTGGAGTGTGGGTGAAGGTCAGCCCCAGCATTTT. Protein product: CAWSVGEGQPQHF.

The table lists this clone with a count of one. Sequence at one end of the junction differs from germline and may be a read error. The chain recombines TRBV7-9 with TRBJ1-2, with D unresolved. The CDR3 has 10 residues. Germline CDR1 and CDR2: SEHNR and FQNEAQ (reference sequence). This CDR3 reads CASSLTNGPF. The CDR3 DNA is TGTGCCAGCAGCCTGACTAACGGGCCCTTC.

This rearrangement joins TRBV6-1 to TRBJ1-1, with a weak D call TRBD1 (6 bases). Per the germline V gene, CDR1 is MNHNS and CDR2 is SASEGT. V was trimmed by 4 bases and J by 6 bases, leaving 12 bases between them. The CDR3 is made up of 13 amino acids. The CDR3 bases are TGTGCCAGCAGTGGCCACAGGGCCCCTGAAGCTTTCTTT. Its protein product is CASSGHRAPEAFF.

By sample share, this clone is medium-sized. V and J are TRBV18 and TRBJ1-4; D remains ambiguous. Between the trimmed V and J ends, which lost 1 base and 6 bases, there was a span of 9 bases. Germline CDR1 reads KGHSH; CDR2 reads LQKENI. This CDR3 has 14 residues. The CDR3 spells CASSPRPADEKLFF. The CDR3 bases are TGTGCCAGCTCACCACGGCCCGCGGATGAAAAACTGTTTTTT.

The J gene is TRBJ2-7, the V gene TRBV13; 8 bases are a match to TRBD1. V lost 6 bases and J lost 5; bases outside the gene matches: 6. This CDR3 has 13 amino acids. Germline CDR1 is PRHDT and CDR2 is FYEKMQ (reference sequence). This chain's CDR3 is CASRRTGTNEQYF. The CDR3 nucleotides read TGTGCCAGCAGGCGGACAGGGACCAACGAGCAGTACTTC.

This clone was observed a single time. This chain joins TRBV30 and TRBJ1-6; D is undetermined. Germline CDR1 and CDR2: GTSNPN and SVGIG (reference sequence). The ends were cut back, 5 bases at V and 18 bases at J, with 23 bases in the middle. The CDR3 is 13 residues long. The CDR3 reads CAWGRGEETQTHF. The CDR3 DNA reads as TGTGCCTGGGGTCGAGGAGAGGAGACACAGACCCACTTT.

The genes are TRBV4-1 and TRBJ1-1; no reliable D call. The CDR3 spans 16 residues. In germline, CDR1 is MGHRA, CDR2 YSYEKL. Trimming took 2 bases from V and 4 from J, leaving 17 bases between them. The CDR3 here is CASSQQGRRSGTEAFF. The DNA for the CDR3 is TGCGCCAGCAGCCAACAAGGGAGGAGGTCGGGCACTGAAGCTTTCTTT.

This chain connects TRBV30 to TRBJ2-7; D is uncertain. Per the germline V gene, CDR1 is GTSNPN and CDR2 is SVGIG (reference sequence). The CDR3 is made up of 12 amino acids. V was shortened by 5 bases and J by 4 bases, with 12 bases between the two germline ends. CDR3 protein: CAWATPRYEQYF. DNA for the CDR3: TGTGCCTGGGCGACCCCCAGATACGAGCAGTACTTC.

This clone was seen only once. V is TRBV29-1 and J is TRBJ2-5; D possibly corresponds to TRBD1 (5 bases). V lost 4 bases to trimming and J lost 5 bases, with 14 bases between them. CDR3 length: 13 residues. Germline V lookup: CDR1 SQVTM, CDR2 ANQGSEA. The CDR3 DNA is TGCAGCGTTGTTAGGGGATCGGGTGAGACCCAGTACTTC. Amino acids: CSVVRGSGETQYF.

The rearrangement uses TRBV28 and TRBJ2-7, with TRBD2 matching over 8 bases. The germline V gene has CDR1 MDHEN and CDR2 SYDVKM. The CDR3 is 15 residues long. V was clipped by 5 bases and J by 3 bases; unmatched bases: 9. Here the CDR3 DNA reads TGTGCCAGCAGTCCCGGGGGGGCCAGGGACTACGAGCAGTACTTC. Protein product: CASSPGGARDYEQYF.

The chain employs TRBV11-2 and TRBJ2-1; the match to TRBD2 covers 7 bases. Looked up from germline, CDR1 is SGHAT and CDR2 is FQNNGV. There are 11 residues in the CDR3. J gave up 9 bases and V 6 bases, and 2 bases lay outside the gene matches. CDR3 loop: CASSGGGEQFF. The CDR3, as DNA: TGTGCCAGCAGTGGGGGGGGTGAGCAGTTCTTC.

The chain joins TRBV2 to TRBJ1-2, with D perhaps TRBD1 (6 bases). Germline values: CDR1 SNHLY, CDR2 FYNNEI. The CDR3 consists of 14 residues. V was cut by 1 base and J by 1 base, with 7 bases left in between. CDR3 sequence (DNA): TGTGCCAGCAGTGAAGACAGGGTTAACTATGGCTACACCTTC. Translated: CASSEDRVNYGYTF.

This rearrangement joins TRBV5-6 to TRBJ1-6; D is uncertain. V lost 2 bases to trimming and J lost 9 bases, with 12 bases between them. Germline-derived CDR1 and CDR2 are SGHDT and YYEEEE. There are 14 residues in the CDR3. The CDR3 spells CASSFRGNPSPLHF. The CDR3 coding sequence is TGTGCCAGCAGCTTCCGGGGTAATCCTTCACCCCTCCACTTT.

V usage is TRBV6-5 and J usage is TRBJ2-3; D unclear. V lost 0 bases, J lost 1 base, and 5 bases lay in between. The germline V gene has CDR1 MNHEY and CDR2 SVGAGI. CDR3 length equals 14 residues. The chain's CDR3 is CASSYSGGTDTQYF. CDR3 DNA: TGTGCCAGCAGTTACTCAGGAGGCACAGATACGCAGTATTTT.

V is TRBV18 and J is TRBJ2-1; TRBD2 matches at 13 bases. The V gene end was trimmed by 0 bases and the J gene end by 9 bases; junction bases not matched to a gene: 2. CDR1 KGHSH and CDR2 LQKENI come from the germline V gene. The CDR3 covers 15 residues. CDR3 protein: CASSPPGLAGSEQFF. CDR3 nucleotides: TGTGCCAGCTCACCACCGGGACTAGCGGGGTCTGAGCAGTTCTTC.

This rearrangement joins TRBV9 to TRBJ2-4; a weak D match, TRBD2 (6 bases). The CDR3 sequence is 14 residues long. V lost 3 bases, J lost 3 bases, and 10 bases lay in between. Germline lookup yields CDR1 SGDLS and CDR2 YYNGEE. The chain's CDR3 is CASSGGDIKNIQYF. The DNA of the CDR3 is TGTGCCAGCAGCGGCGGGGATATCAAAAACATTCAGTACTTC.

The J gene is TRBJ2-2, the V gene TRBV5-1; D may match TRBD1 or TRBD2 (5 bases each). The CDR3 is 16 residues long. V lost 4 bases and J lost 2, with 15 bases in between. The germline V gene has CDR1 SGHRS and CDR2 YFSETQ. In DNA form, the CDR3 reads TGCGCCAGCAGCAGGTCGCAGGGAGCAAACACCGGGGAGCTGTTTTTT. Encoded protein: CASSRSQGANTGELFF.

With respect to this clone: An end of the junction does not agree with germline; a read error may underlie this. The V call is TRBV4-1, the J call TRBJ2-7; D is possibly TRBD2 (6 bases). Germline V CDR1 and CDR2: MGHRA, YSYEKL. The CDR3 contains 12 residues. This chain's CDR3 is CASSQGGGPLAF. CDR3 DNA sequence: TGCGCCAGCAGCCAAGGTGGCGGGCCACTAGCCTTC.

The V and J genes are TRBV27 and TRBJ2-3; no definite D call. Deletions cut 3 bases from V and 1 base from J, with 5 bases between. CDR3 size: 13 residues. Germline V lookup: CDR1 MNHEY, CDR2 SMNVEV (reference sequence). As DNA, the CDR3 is TGTGCCAGCAGTTTGGTGGGCACAGATACGCAGTATTTT. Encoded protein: CASSLVGTDTQYF.